These T cell receptor beta chains were read from a single sample in a study of cytomegalovirus exposure and HLA in healthy donors. Assay: immunoSEQ multiplex PCR; the TCRdb copy retains only in-frame clones and omits some. The data hold under 200,000 clones, with 60% to 80% observed a single time. Sequenced material: PBMCs. The receptors stem from a man aged 50-60 years in good health and CMV-seropositive. The CDR3 runs from the conserved cysteine through the conserved F or W. The D gene is left open where the match is weak. Some rows have no size entry. The others give once, few or many, or a class for an expanded clone.

d_gene	v_gene	abundance	j_gene	CDR3nt	CDR3aa
TRBD2	TRBV7-8	few	TRBJ2-3	TGTGCCAGCAGCTCAGAACTAGCGGGGTACACAGATACGCAGTATTTT	CASSSELAGYTDTQYF
TRBD1	TRBV2	few	TRBJ1-2	TGTGCCAGCCTTCGTCCCGGGACAGGGTATGGCTACACCTTC	CASLRPGTGYGYTF
TRBD1	TRBV5-1	-	TRBJ2-7	TGCGCCAGCAGCCCAAACGCCGGGACAGGGTCGTTAGAGCAGTACTTC	CASSPNAGTGSLEQYF
-	TRBV7-2	-	TRBJ1-5	TGTGCCAGCGGACTAGGAGGGGCCCATCAGCCCCAGCATTTT	CASGLGGAHQPQHF
-	TRBV28	-	TRBJ2-1	TGTGCCAGCAGTCTGGACACAAACAATGAGCAGTTCTTC	CASSLDTNNEQFF
TRBD1	TRBV4-3	-	TRBJ1-2	TGCGCCAGCAGCCAAGAGACAGGGCATGGCTACACCTTC	CASSQETGHGYTF
-	TRBV11-3	-	TRBJ2-5	TGTGCCAGCAGCTTAGGACAGGTTCGAGGGGAGACCCAGTACTTC	CASSLGQVRGETQYF
TRBD1	TRBV29-1	once	TRBJ1-1	TGCAGCGGCGAACCAGTACAGGGGGCTAGGACTGAAGCTTTCTTT	CSGEPVQGARTEAFF
-	TRBV10-3	-	TRBJ2-2	TGTGCCATCAACGGTGCTACAGGGCGAACCGGGGAGCTGTTTTTT	CAINGATGRTGELFF
-	TRBV2	-	TRBJ1-1	TGTGCCAGCAGTTTCTCAGGGGTAAACACTGAAGCTTTCTTT	CASSFSGVNTEAFF
TRBD1	TRBV7-2	-	TRBJ1-2	TGTGCCAGCAGCCCAGGGACAGGGTCTCACTATGGCTACACCTTC	CASSPGTGSHYGYTF
-	TRBV10-3	-	TRBJ1-4	TGTGCCATCGCTCAGGGCACTAATGAAAAACTGTTTTTT	CAIAQGTNEKLFF
-	TRBV18	few	TRBJ1-1	TGTGCCAGCTCACCTTACAGAATGAACACTGAAGCTTTCTTT	CASSPYRMNTEAFF
-	TRBV4-1	-	TRBJ1-5	TGCGCCAGCAGCCAAGTTGCCCAGGGGACCCTGGTAGTGGCCCAGCATTTT	CASSQVAQGTLVVAQHF
-	TRBV11-2	-	TRBJ2-3	TGTGCCAGCAGCCTAAGACTAGACCCCACAGATACGCAGTATTTT	CASSLRLDPTDTQYF
-	TRBV13	-	TRBJ1-3	TGTGCCAGCAGCTTAGCCCCTGGGAGGTTAGAAAACACCATATATTTT	CASSLAPGRLENTIYF
TRBD1	TRBV28	-	TRBJ2-7	TGTGCCAGCAGTTTAACGGGGACAGGCTCCTACGAGCAGTACTTC	CASSLTGTGSYEQYF
TRBD1	TRBV30	-	TRBJ1-6	TGTGCCTGGAGTCTAATAGGACAGGAGGGAAATTCACCCCTCCACTTT	CAWSLIGQEGNSPLHF
-	TRBV1	-	TRBJ2-3	TGCACCAGCAGCCAAGATGCTAGCGGGGGGGCGTATACGCAGTATTTT	CTSSQDASGGAYTQYF
-	TRBV5-1	-	TRBJ1-2	TGCGCCAGCAGCTTGAATTCCCACGGTTTCTATGGCTACACCTTC	CASSLNSHGFYGYTF
TRBD2	TRBV7-2	few	TRBJ2-3	TGTGCCAGCAGCCCCGGTGGCGGGGGGGGAGATACGCAGTATTTT	CASSPGGGGGDTQYF
TRBD1	TRBV6-1	once	TRBJ1-5	TGTGCCAGCAGTGAAAGACGACAGGGGGGGAATCAGCCCCAGCATTTT	CASSERRQGGNQPQHF
-	TRBV5-1	-	TRBJ2-3	TGCGCCAGCAGCTCAGGGGATCGGACAGATACGCAGTATTTT	CASSSGDRTDTQYF
-	TRBV6-5	-	TRBJ2-7	TGTGCCAGCAGTTACGTTCGGGCAGGGCAGCAGTACTTC	CASSYVRAGQQYF
-	TRBV7-2	-	TRBJ1-4	TGTGCCAGCAGCCCATCTGGGGGGGGTGAAAAACTGTTTTTT	CASSPSGGGEKLFF
TRBD1	TRBV7-2	-	TRBJ2-6	TGTGCCAGCCCGTCCACAGGGGGCTCCCTCGACTCTGGGGCCAACGTCCTGACTTTC	CASPSTGGSLDSGANVLTF
-	TRBV27	-	TRBJ1-1	TGTGCCAGCAGTCCCCAGCCCGGCAGGTCGAGCACTGAAGCTTTCTTT	CASSPQPGRSSTEAFF
-	TRBV28	-	TRBJ1-5	TGTGCCAGCAGTTTGAGACATAGCAATCAGCCCCAGCATTTT	CASSLRHSNQPQHF
-	TRBV6-5	few	TRBJ2-5	TGTGCCAGCAGCTCCCGTCAGGGAGGAGGAGAGACCCAGTACTTC	CASSSRQGGGETQYF
TRBD1	TRBV10-1	-	TRBJ1-1	TGCGCCAGCAGTACGGGACAGGGGAACACTGAAGCTTTCTTT	CASSTGQGNTEAFF
-	TRBV27	few	TRBJ2-3	TGTGCCAGCAGTTTGGGACTGAGCACAGATACGCAGTATTTT	CASSLGLSTDTQYF
-	TRBV19	-	TRBJ2-4	TGTGCCAGTGCCCAAAACAGTGAAAACATTCAGTACTTC	CASAQNSENIQYF
-	TRBV4-3	-	TRBJ1-1	TGCGCCAGCAGCCAAGATTGGCTGAACACTGAAGCTTTCTTT	CASSQDWLNTEAFF
TRBD2	TRBV19	-	TRBJ2-7	TGTGCCAGTAGGAGGACTAGCGGAGGCGAGCAGTACTTC	CASRRTSGGEQYF
-	TRBV15	-	TRBJ2-1	TGTGCCACCAGCAGAAATCCCCGCGGGGCGGTCCCTCACAATGAGCAGTTCTTC	CATSRNPRGAVPHNEQFF
-	TRBV2	-	TRBJ2-7	TGTGCCAGCAGTGTTATCAGGGGTTCCTACGAGCAGTACTTC	CASSVIRGSYEQYF
-	TRBV4-1	few	TRBJ1-6	TGCGCCAGCAGCCAAGAAGGTCAGGGTAGGACACCCCTCCACTTT	CASSQEGQGRTPLHF
TRBD1	TRBV6-6	-	TRBJ2-7	TGTGCCAGCAGTTACAGGACAGGGCACAACGAGCAGTACTTC	CASSYRTGHNEQYF
-	TRBV4-3	-	TRBJ2-6	TGCGCCAGCAGCCCCGACAGAAACTCTGGGGCCAACGTCCTGACTTTC	CASSPDRNSGANVLTF
TRBD1	TRBV5-1	-	TRBJ2-7	TGCGCCAGCAGCTTACGACAGGGAGTTGTGTACGAGCAGTACTTC	CASSLRQGVVYEQYF
-	TRBV7-7	-	TRBJ1-1	TGTGCTAGCAGCTTGACAGAGAACACTGAAGCTTTCTTT	CASSLTENTEAFF
-	TRBV7-6	once	TRBJ2-5	TGTGCCAGCAGCTTATTCGGGACTCCCGGAGAGACCCAGTACTTC	CASSLFGTPGETQYF
-	TRBV28	once	TRBJ2-7	TGTGCCAGCAGTTTAGGGGGCATCGGCTACGAGCAGTACTTC	CASSLGGIGYEQYF
TRBD2	TRBV5-1	-	TRBJ2-2	TGCGCCAGCAGCGGAATAGCGGGGAATGACGCCGGGGAGCTGTTTTTT	CASSGIAGNDAGELFF
TRBD2	TRBV19	-	TRBJ2-7	TGTGCCAGTAGTACCCTCCGGGGAGCGGGGTCCTACGAGCAGTACTTC	CASSTLRGAGSYEQYF
-	TRBV7-6	-	TRBJ2-1	TGTGCCAGCAGCTTATCAGGGAACGTCCTTAGCAATGAGCAGTTCTTC	CASSLSGNVLSNEQFF
TRBD2	TRBV9	-	TRBJ2-2	TGTGCCAGCAGCGTAGGGGGACTAGCCCCCACCGGGGAGCTGTTTTTT	CASSVGGLAPTGELFF
-	TRBV6-6	-	TRBJ2-1	TGTGCCAGCAGTTACTACAGGGATAATGAGCAGTTCTTC	CASSYYRDNEQFF
TRBD1	TRBV13	-	TRBJ1-1	TGTGCCAGCAGTTTCGGACAGGGGAACACTGAAGCTTTCTTT	CASSFGQGNTEAFF
TRBD1	TRBV6-5	-	TRBJ2-2	TGTGCCAGCAGCCGGACAGGACCGAACACCGGGGAGCTGTTTTTT	CASSRTGPNTGELFF